The 32 T cell receptor beta chains below all came from one sample that was sequenced in a study of human versus mouse CDR3 diversity and MHC coevolution. The data were produced by immunoSEQ multiplex PCR, yet TCRdb's version contains in-frame clones alone and is incomplete. The table has about 81,000 clones, approximately 92% seen once. Sequenced input: naive CD4+ T cells from blood. Subset in this sample: CD45RO-negative CD62L-positive naive CD4 T cells. The source of these receptors is a person aged 30 to 69 in good health.

The gene calls are TRBV19 and TRBJ1-2; the D gene is possibly TRBD1 (5 bases). This CDR3 contains 13 residues. V lost 4 bases and J lost 4, with 10 bases in between. Germline V gene lookup returns CDR1 LNHDA and CDR2 SQIVND (reference sequence). The CDR3: CASSTRDGYGYTF. The CDR3 nucleotides are TGTGCCAGTAGTACCAGGGATGGCTATGGCTACACCTTC.

The chain links TRBV27 to TRBJ1-6; the D gene is possibly TRBD1 (6 bases). CDR1 and CDR2 from the germline V gene are MNHEY and SMNVEV (reference sequence). The length of the CDR3 is 15 residues. Trimming left V 5 bases short and J 2 bases short, with 10 bases between. CDR3 in amino acids: CASSLRTAYNSPLHF. As DNA, the CDR3 is TGTGCCAGCAGTCTCCGGACAGCCTATAATTCACCCCTCCACTTT.

This chain joins TRBV5-1 and TRBJ1-2; D is unclear. In germline, CDR1 is SGHRS, CDR2 YFSETQ. The CDR3 is 12 amino acids. V lost 0 bases and J 6 bases, leaving 6 bases between the germline ends. The CDR3: CASSLAGDGYTF. The CDR3, as DNA: TGCGCCAGCAGCTTGGCCGGAGATGGCTACACCTTC.

This clone was observed once. Written as DNA, the CDR3 is TGCGCCAGCAGCTTCGTTTTCCGGGACAGGGTGAACACCGGGGAGCTGTTTTTT. This encodes CASSFVFRDRVNTGELFF. The rearrangement uses TRBV5-1 and TRBJ2-2; TRBD1 agrees at 9 bases. CDR3 length: 18 amino acids. The germline gives CDR1 SGHRS, CDR2 YFSETQ. V trimming: 2 bases; J trimming: 1 base; junction bases outside the gene matches: 9.

This clone was observed a single time. V is TRBV28 and J is TRBJ1-4; D possibly corresponds to TRBD1 (6 bases). This CDR3 contains 15 residues. Per germline, CDR1 MDHEN and CDR2 SYDVKM. The V gene lost 5 bases and the J gene lost 8 bases, with 18 bases spanning the gap. This CDR3 is CASSRGPGHREKLFF. CDR3 coding DNA: TGTGCCAGCAGTCGGGGCCCGGGACATAGGGAAAAACTGTTTTTT.

A single count supports this clone. CDR3 in DNA: TGCAGCGCCGAGGAACTCTTCACCGGGGAGCTGTTTTTT. Its protein is CSAEELFTGELFF. The genes are TRBV29-1 and TRBJ2-2; no definite D call. V was trimmed by 7 bases and J by 4 bases, leaving 13 bases between them. Per germline, CDR1 SQVTM and CDR2 ANQGSEA. This CDR3 contains 13 residues.

The chain employs TRBV5-1 and TRBJ2-5; 9 nucleotides match TRBD1. The germline gives CDR1 SGHRS, CDR2 YFSETQ. CDR3 length: 15 amino acids. Losses at the gene ends were 2 bases for V and 5 bases for J; bases not matched to a gene: 7. The chain's CDR3 is CASSLGGQGRETQYF. CDR3 nucleotides: TGCGCCAGCAGCTTAGGGGGACAGGGTAGGGAGACCCAGTACTTC. Full variable domain (missing parts from reference TRBV5-1 and TRBJ2-5): KAGVTQTPRYLIKTRGQQVTLSCSPISGHRSVSWYQQTPGQGLQFLFEYFSETQRNKGNFPGRFSGRQFSNSRSEMNVSTLELGDSALYLCASSLGGQGRETQYFGPGTRLLVL.

The rearrangement links TRBV30 to TRBJ1-1; 7 bases fit TRBD1. The CDR3 contains 14 residues. CDR1 and CDR2 from the germline V gene are GTSNPN and SVGIG (reference sequence). J was trimmed by 4 bases and V by 5 bases; bases with no gene match: 10. The CDR3 here is CAWRALTGLTEAFF. The CDR3, as DNA: TGTGCCTGGCGCGCCTTGACAGGGCTCACTGAAGCTTTCTTT.

The rearrangement links TRBV25-1 to TRBJ2-2; 9 bases align to TRBD1. J lost 1 base, V lost 4 bases, and 4 bases had no gene match. Germline lookup yields CDR1 MGHDK and CDR2 SYGVNS. The CDR3 covers 16 residues. CDR3 bases: TGTGCCAGCAGTGGAGGGACAGGGTTGAACACCGGGGAGCTGTTTTTT. As protein: CASSGGTGLNTGELFF.

This clone has only a few counts. This chain links TRBV5-4 with TRBJ1-4; maybe TRBD1 (5 bases). The V and J ends lost 4 bases and 8 bases respectively, with 15 bases between them. Germline CDR1 SGHNT, CDR2 YYREEE (reference sequence). CDR3 length: 14 residues. The CDR3 nucleotides are TGTGCCAGCAGCCCTACGGGGGGAGACGAAAAACTGTTTTTT. It yields the protein CASSPTGGDEKLFF.

The sample holds one count of this clone. The rearrangement links TRBV6-5 to TRBJ2-1, with 9 bases matching TRBD2. Germline assignment: CDR1 MNHEY and CDR2 SVGAGI. Trimming removed 2 bases from V and 9 bases from J; junction bases left unmatched: 8. CDR3 length equals 15 residues. CDR3 DNA: TGTGCCAGCAGTTACCTTAGCGGGAGTCGGGGTGAGCAGTTCTTC. Its translation is CASSYLSGSRGEQFF.

This clone was detected once. The chain couples TRBV9 to TRBJ2-7; 9 bases line up with TRBD1. V shed 0 bases and J 5 bases; nucleotides not matched to a gene: 6. This CDR3 is 15 amino acids long. From germline, CDR1 is SGDLS and CDR2 YYNGEE. CDR3 region: CASSVAGTGWNEQYF. CDR3 in DNA: TGTGCCAGCAGCGTAGCCGGGACAGGGTGGAACGAGCAGTACTTC.

The chain uses TRBV19 and TRBJ2-1; the match to TRBD1 covers 12 bases. CDR1 LNHDA and CDR2 SQIVND come from the germline V gene (reference sequence). The CDR3 is 16 amino acids. Losses at the gene ends were 1 base for V and 6 bases for J; bases not matched to a gene: 4. The CDR3 reads CASSIVWGQGANEQFF. The CDR3 coding sequence is TGTGCCAGTAGTATAGTTTGGGGACAGGGGGCCAATGAGCAGTTCTTC.

The V and J genes are TRBV29-1 and TRBJ2-5; 7 bases align to TRBD2. CDR3 length: 11 residues. The V segment lost 3 bases and the J segment 11 bases; nucleotides outside the gene matches: 6. The germline V gene has CDR1 SQVTM and CDR2 ANQGSEA. For the CDR3, the DNA is TGCAGCGTTGATCGGGCGGGGGAGCAGTACTTC. Its translation is CSVDRAGEQYF.

The chain joins TRBV7-9 to TRBJ1-3; D not certain. The germline gives CDR1 SEHNR, CDR2 FQNEAQ (reference sequence). Trimming took 1 base from V and 3 from J, leaving 19 bases between them. The CDR3 length is 18 residues. In nucleotides, the CDR3 is TGTGCCAGCAGCTTAGGCTCCTACCGGGAACGGGTTGGAAACACCATATATTTT. It specifies CASSLGSYRERVGNTIYF.

This sequence joins TRBV30 and TRBJ2-5; 10 bases match TRBD2. The DNA matches TRBJ2-7 better at its end, which makes the J call doubtful. The V gene's germline CDR1 is GTSNPN and CDR2 SVGIG (reference sequence). The CDR3 runs 15 residues. The CDR3 nucleotides are TGTGCCTGGCGGCCCCTAGCGGGAGTCTCCTACGAGCAGTACTTC. Amino acids: CAWRPLAGVSYEQYF.

The chain uses TRBV7-3 and TRBJ1-2; weak D call: TRBD1 (6 bases). The ends were cut back, 4 bases at V and 6 bases at J, with 24 bases in the middle. In germline, CDR1 is SGHTA, CDR2 FQGTGA. There are 17 residues in the CDR3. The chain's CDR3 is CASSSSRQVLHNNGYTF. The CDR3 bases are TGTGCCAGCAGCTCTTCGAGACAGGTCCTCCACAACAATGGCTACACCTTC.

The V call is TRBV18, the J call TRBJ2-7; 7 bases agree with TRBD1. The germline V gene encodes CDR1 KGHSH and CDR2 LQKENI. The CDR3 covers 14 residues. V dropped 2 bases and J dropped 1; count of bases not matched to a gene: 2. CDR3 DNA sequence: TGTGCCAGCTCACCATACAGGGGTTCCTACGAGCAGTACTTC. As protein: CASSPYRGSYEQYF.

V usage is TRBV5-8 and J usage is TRBJ2-1, with D maybe TRBD2 (6 bases). The germline V and J ends were trimmed by 7 bases and 5 bases, with 16 bases remaining between them. CDR1 is SGHTS and CDR2 is YDEGEE in the germline V gene. The CDR3 spans 14 residues. The CDR3 nucleotides read TGTGCCAGCCCCCGGTGGGCGGGGAACAATGAGCAGTTCTTC. Translation gives CASPRWAGNNEQFF. Full variable domain (remainder filled in from reference TRBV5-8 and TRBJ2-1): EAGVTQSPTHLIKTRGQQATLRCSPISGHTSVYWYQQALGLGLQFLLWYDEGEERNRGNFPPRFSGRQFPNYSSELNVNALELEDSALYLCASPRWAGNNEQFFGPGTRLTVL.

The V gene is TRBV21-1, the J gene TRBJ2-1; the table's D call, TRBD2, was not checked against the DNA. TRBV21-1 is tagged as a pseudogene. The CDR3 has 16 residues. The chain's CDR3 is CASSQTSGSSYNEQFF. DNA for the CDR3: TGTGCCAGCAGCCAGACTAGCGGGAGCTCCTACAATGAGCAGTTCTTC.

The CDR3 sequence is CASSLRGIRQYF. The CDR3 DNA reads as TGTGCCAGCAGCCTTAGGGGTATCCGGCAGTACTTC. The chain joins TRBV28 to TRBJ2-5; TRBD1 is a possible D gene (5 bases). V lost 6 bases, J lost 11 bases, and 16 bases lay in between. The CDR3 sequence is 12 residues long. Germline V lookup: CDR1 MDHEN, CDR2 SYDVKM.

The chain is built from TRBV7-9 and TRBJ1-1, with a weak D call TRBD1 (6 bases). Germline lookup yields CDR1 SEHNR and CDR2 FQNEAQ (reference sequence). The CDR3 runs to 15 residues. Trimming removed 5 bases from V and 4 bases from J, with 17 bases in between. CDR3 residues: CASSAQGSVTTEAFF. The CDR3 DNA is TGTGCCAGCAGCGCACAGGGAAGTGTTACCACTGAAGCTTTCTTT.

The CDR3 region has the DNA TGTGCCAGCAGTTCCAATTATGGGGGGACTGAAGCTTTCTTT. Its protein is CASSSNYGGTEAFF. This chain connects TRBV6-5 to TRBJ1-1; a weak D match, TRBD1 (5 bases). V dropped 4 bases and J dropped 5 bases, with 14 bases sitting between them. Germline CDR1 and CDR2: MNHEY and SVGAGI. This CDR3 has 14 residues.

The rearrangement links TRBV27 to TRBJ2-7; TRBD2 agrees at 8 bases. The CDR3 totals 13 residues. From germline, CDR1 is MNHEY and CDR2 SMNVEV (reference sequence). V shed 6 bases and J 7 bases; nucleotides not matched to a gene: 8. The CDR3 nucleotides are TGTGCCAGCAGGCCCGGGAGGGTTGGGGAGCAGTACTTC. Translation: CASRPGRVGEQYF.

This chain links TRBV28 with TRBJ2-7; the match to TRBD2 covers 9 bases. Germline CDR1 is MDHEN and CDR2 is SYDVKM. V shed 6 bases, J shed 0 bases, and the junction held 3 bases outside the gene matches. This CDR3 comprises 14 residues. The CDR3 sequence is CASRGGGASYEQYF. The CDR3, as DNA: TGTGCCAGCAGGGGCGGGGGGGCCTCCTACGAGCAGTACTTC.

CDR3 nucleotides: TGTGCCAGCAGTTACTCGACTCTGAACACTGAAGCTTTCTTT. This codes for CASSYSTLNTEAFF. This sequence joins TRBV6-5 and TRBJ1-1; D not resolved. CDR1 and CDR2 from the germline V gene are MNHEY and SVGAGI. V was trimmed by 0 bases and J by 0 bases, leaving 5 bases between them. The CDR3 is 14 residues long.

The J gene is TRBJ2-7, the V gene TRBV28, with 8 bases aligning to TRBD2. The CDR3 is made up of 13 amino acids. The germline V gene encodes CDR1 MDHEN and CDR2 SYDVKM. Unmatched junction bases numbered 1, after V lost 6 bases and J lost 0 bases. CDR3 protein: CASRSGSSYEQYF. DNA for the CDR3: TGTGCCAGCAGGAGCGGGAGCTCCTACGAGCAGTACTTC.

The sample holds a few counts of this clone. The chain employs TRBV19 and TRBJ1-3; TRBD1 aligns across 7 bases. Losses at the gene ends were 5 bases for V and 2 bases for J; bases not matched to a gene: 9. CDR1 is LNHDA and CDR2 is SQIVND in the germline V gene (reference sequence). This CDR3 region has 16 residues. The DNA of the CDR3 is TGTGCCAGTAGTCCGGACAGGCCGACGCCTGGAAACACCATATATTTT. This encodes CASSPDRPTPGNTIYF.

This chain uses TRBV6-1 with TRBJ1-1; possible D gene TRBD1, 6 bases. Trimming stripped 3 bases from V and 1 base from J, with 15 bases between. Germline V CDR1 and CDR2: MNHNS, SASEGT. CDR3 length: 16 amino acids. The CDR3 sequence is CASSDPPGQRNTEAFF. The CDR3 DNA reads TGTGCCAGCAGTGACCCTCCGGGACAAAGGAACACTGAAGCTTTCTTT.

The chain joins TRBV4-1 to TRBJ1-2; possible D gene TRBD1, 5 bases. CDR3 length: 14 residues. V lost 0 bases and J lost 6, with 11 bases in between. Germline V gene data show CDR1 as MGHRA and CDR2 as YSYEKL. The CDR3 bases are TGCGCCAGCAGCCAAGAAGGGGTCCCGGATGGCTACACCTTC. This encodes CASSQEGVPDGYTF.

The V gene is TRBV5-1, the J gene TRBJ2-2; 8 positions agree with TRBD2. J lost 0 bases, V lost 4 bases, and 11 bases had no gene match. Germline CDR1 SGHRS, CDR2 YFSETQ. The CDR3 covers 18 residues. The CDR3 DNA sequence: TGCGCCAGCAGCCGTAGGACTAGCACGTTCGCGAACACCGGGGAGCTGTTTTTT. Translation gives CASSRRTSTFANTGELFF.

The chain links TRBV28 to TRBJ1-1; D uncertain. Germline-derived CDR1 and CDR2 are MDHEN and SYDVKM. The CDR3 covers 13 residues. V dropped 3 bases and J dropped 1 base, with 6 bases sitting between them. CDR3 sequence reads: CASSLGANTEAFF. The CDR3 coding sequence is TGTGCCAGCAGTTTGGGAGCGAACACTGAAGCTTTCTTT.